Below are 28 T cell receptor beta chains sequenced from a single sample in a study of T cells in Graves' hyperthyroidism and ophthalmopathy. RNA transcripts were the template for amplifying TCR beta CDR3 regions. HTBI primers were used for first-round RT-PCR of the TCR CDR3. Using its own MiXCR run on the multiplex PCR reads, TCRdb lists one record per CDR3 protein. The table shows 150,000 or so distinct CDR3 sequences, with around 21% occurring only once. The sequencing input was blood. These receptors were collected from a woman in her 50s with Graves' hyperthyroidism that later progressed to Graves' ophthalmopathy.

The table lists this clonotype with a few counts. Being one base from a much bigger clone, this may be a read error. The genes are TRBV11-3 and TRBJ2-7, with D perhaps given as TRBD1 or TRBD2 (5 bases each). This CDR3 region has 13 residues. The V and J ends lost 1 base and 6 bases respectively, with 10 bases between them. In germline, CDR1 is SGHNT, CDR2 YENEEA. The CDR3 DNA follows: TGTGCCAGCAGCTTAGGAGGGGCGGGCGAGCAGTACTTC. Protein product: CASSLGGAGEQYF.

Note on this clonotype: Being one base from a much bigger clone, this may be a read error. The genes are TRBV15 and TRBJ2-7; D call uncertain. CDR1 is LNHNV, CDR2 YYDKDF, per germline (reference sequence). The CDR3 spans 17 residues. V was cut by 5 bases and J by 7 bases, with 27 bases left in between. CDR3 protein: CATSPPPLSPGRGEQYF. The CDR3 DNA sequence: TGTGCCACCAGCCCCCCACCGCTATCCCCCGGTCGTGGTGAGCAGTACTTC. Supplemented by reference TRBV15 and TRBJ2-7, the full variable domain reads DAMVIQNPRYQVTQFGKPVTLSCSQTLNHNVMYWYQQKSSQAPKLLFHYYDKDFNNEADTPDNFQSRRPNTSFCFLDIRSPGLGDTAMYLCATSPPPLSPGRGEQYFGPGTRLTVT.

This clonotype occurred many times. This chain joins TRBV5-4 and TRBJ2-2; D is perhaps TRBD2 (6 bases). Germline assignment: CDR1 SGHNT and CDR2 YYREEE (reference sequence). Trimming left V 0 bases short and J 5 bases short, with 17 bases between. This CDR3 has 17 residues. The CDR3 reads CASSLGGLPGRTGELFF. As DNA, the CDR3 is TGTGCCAGCAGCTTGGGGGGTCTCCCAGGGAGGACCGGGGAGCTGTTTTTT. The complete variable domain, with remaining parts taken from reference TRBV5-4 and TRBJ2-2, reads ETGVTQSPTHLIKTRGQQVTLRCSSQSGHNTVSWYQQALGQGPQFIFQYYREEENGRGNFPPRFSGLQFPNYSSELNVNALELDDSALYLCASSLGGLPGRTGELFFGEGSRLTVL.

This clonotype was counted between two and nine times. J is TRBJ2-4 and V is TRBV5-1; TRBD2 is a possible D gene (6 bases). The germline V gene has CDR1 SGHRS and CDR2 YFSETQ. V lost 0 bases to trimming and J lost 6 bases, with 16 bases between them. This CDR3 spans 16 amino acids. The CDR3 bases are TGCGCCAGCAGCTTGGCTGAGTCGGCGGGGTTAAACATTCAGTACTTC. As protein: CASSLAESAGLNIQYF. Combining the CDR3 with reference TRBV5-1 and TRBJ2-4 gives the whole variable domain KAGVTQTPRYLIKTRGQQVTLSCSPISGHRSVSWYQQTPGQGLQFLFEYFSETQRNKGNFPGRFSGRQFSNSRSEMNVSTLELGDSALYLCASSLAESAGLNIQYFGAGTRLSVL.

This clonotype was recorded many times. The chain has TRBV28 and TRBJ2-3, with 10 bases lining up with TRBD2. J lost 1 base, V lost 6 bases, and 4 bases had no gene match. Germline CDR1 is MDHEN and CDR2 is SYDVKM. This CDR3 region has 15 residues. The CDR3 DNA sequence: TGTGCCAGCAGAGGCGGACTAGCGGGCACAGATACGCAGTATTTT. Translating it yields CASRGGLAGTDTQYF.

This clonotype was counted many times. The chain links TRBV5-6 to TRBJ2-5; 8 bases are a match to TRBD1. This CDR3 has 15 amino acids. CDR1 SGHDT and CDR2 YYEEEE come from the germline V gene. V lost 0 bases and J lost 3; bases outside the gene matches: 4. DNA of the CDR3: TGTGCCAGCAGCTTGGCTCAGGGGGCGGAAGAGACCCAGTACTTC. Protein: CASSLAQGAEETQYF.

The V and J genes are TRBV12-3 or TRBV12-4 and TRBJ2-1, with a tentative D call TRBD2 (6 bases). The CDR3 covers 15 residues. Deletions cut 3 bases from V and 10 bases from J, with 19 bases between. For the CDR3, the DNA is TGTGCCAGCAGTTTTGAGGGAGGCCCGGGATCGGAGCAGTTCTTC. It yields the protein CASSFEGGPGSEQFF.

The CDR3 loop reads CAWRTTVPGFVTEAFF. The CDR3 DNA reads as TGTGCCTGGAGGACCACAGTCCCGGGGTTTGTAACTGAAGCTTTCTTT. This rearrangement joins TRBV30 to TRBJ1-1; no clear D. The CDR3 sequence is 16 residues long. CDR1 and CDR2 from the germline V gene are GTSNPN and SVGIG (reference sequence). V was cut by 3 bases and J by 5 bases, with 22 bases left in between.

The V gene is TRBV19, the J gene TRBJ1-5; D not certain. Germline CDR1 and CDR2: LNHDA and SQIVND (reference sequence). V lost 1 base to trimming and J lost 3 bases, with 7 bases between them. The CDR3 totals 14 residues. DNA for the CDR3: TGTGCCAGTAGTATAGTGGGCCACAATCAGCCCCAGCATTTT. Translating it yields CASSIVGHNQPQHF.

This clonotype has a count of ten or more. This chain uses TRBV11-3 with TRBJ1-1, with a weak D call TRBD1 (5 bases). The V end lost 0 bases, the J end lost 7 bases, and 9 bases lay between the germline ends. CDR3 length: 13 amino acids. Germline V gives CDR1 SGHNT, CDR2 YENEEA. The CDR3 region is CASSLDGGSEAFF. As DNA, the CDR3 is TGTGCCAGCAGCTTAGACGGGGGAAGTGAAGCTTTCTTT.

CDR3 protein: CASSQERDEQFF. CDR3 DNA sequence: TGCGCCAGCAGCCAAGAACGGGATGAGCAGTTCTTC. The V gene is TRBV4-1, the J gene TRBJ2-1; no clear D gene. The CDR3 runs to 12 residues. The V end was cut by 0 bases, the J end by 8 bases, with 5 bases between. Germline CDR1 is MGHRA and CDR2 is YSYEKL.

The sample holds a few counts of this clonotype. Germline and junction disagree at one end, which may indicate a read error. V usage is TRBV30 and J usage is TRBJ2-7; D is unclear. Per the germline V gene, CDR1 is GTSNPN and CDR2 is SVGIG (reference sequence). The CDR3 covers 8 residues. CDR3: CAWSEQNF. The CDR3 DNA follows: TGTGCCTGGAGTGAGCAGAACTTC.

CDR3 in amino acids: CASSDRQGATGANVLTF. DNA of the CDR3: TGTGCCAGCAGTGACAGACAGGGGGCTACCGGGGCCAACGTCCTGACTTTC. This chain connects TRBV6-1 to TRBJ2-6; TRBD1 matches at 10 bases. CDR1 and CDR2 (germline): MNHNS, SASEGT. The trim removed 3 bases at V and 4 bases at J, leaving 6 bases unmatched. This CDR3 spans 17 amino acids.

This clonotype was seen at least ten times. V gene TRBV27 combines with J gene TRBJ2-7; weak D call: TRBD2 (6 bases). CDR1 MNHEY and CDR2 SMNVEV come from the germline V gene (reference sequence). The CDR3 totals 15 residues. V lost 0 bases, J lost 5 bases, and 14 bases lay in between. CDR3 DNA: TGTGCCAGCAGTTTATCGATAGCGGCCAGGAACGAGCAGTACTTC. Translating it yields CASSLSIAARNEQYF.

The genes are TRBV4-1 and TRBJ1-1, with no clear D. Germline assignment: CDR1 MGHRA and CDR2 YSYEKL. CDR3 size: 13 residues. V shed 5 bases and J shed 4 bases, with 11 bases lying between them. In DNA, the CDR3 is TGCGCCAGCAGCAATTCAGGCCGCACTGAAGCTTTCTTT. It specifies CASSNSGRTEAFF.

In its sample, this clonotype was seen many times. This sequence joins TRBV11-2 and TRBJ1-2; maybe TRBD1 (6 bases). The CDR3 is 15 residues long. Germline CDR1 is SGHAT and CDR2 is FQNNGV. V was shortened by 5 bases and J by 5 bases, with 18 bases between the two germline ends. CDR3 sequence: CASSPGQFLSYGYTF. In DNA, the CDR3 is TGTGCCAGCAGCCCCGGACAGTTCCTCTCGTATGGCTACACCTTC.

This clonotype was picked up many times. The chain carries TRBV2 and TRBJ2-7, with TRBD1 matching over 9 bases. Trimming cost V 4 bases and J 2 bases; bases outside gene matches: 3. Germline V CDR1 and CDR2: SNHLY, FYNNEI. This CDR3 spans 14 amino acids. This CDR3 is CASSVHRGPYEQYF. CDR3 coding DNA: TGTGCCAGCAGTGTACACAGGGGGCCCTACGAGCAGTACTTC.

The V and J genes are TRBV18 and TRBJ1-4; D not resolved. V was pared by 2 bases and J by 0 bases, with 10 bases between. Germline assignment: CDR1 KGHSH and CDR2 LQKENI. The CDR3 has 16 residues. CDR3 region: CASSPGQVATNEKLFF. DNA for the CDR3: TGTGCCAGCTCACCAGGTCAGGTTGCAACTAATGAAAAACTGTTTTTT.

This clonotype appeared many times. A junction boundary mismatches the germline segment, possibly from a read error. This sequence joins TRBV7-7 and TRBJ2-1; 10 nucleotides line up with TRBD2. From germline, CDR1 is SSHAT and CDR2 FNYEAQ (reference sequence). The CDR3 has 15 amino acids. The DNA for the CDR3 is TGTGCTAGCAGCTTAACTAGCGGGAAGTTGGGCGAGCAGTTCTTC. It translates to CASSLTSGKLGEQFF.

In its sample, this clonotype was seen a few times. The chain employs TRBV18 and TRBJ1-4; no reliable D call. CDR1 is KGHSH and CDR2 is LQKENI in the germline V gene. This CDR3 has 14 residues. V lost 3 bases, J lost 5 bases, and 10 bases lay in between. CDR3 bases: TGTGCCAGCTCACCGGACCTCCTGAATGAAAAACTGTTTTTT. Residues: CASSPDLLNEKLFF. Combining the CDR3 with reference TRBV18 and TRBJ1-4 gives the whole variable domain NAGVMQNPRHLVRRRGQEARLRCSPMKGHSHVYWYRQLPEEGLKFMVYLQKENIIDESGMPKERFSAEFPKEGPSILRIQQVVRGDSAAYFCASSPDLLNEKLFFGSGTQLSVL.

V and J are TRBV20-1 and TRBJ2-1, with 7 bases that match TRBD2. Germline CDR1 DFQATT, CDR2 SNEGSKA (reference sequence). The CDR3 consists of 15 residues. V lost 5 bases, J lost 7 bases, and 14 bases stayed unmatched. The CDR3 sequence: CSAVPGLPISNEQFF. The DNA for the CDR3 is TGCAGTGCTGTACCGGGACTACCGATTAGTAATGAGCAGTTCTTC.

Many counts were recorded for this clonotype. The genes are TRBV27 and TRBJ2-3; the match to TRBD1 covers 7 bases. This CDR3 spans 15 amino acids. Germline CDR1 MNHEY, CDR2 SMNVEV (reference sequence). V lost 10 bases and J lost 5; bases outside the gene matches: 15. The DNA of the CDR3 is TGTGCCACTTCGGGACAGTCAAGCAGAGGAGATACGCAGTATTTT. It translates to CATSGQSSRGDTQYF.

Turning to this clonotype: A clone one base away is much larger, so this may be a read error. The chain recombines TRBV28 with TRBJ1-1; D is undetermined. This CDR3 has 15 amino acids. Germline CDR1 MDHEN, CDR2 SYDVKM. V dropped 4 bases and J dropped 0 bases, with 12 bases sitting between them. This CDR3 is CASSSPLDLNTEAFF. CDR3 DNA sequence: TGTGCCAGCAGTTCTCCCCTGGACTTGAACACTGAAGCTTTCTTT.

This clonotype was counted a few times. CDR3: CSAESGGFHTF. The CDR3 bases are TGCAGTGCTGAATCAGGAGGTTTTCACACCTTC. V gene TRBV20-1 combines with J gene TRBJ1-2; no reliable D call. Trimming took off 5 bases at V and 12 bases at J, with 16 bases between the two ends. CDR3 length: 11 amino acids. From germline, CDR1 is DFQATT and CDR2 SNEGSKA (reference sequence).

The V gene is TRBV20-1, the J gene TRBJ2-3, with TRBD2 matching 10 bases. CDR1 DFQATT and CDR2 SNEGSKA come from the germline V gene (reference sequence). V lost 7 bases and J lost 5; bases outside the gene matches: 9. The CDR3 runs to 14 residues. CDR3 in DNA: TGCAGTGTTTACAAGCGGGAGGGAGGAGATACGCAGTATTTT. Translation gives CSVYKREGGDTQYF.

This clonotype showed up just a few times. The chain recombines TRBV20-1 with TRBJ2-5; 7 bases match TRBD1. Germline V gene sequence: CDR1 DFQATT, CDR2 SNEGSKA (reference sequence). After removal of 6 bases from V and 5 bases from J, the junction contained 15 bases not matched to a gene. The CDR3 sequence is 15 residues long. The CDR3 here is CSAGDDSGTVETQYF. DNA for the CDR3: TGCAGTGCCGGGGACGACTCCGGGACAGTGGAGACCCAGTACTTC.

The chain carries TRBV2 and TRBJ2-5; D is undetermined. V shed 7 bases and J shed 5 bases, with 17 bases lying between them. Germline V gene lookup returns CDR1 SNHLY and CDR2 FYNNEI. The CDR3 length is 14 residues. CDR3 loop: CASKLDGSGETQYF. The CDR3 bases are TGTGCCAGCAAATTGGATGGTAGTGGGGAGACCCAGTACTTC.

In nucleotides, the CDR3 is TGTGCCAGCAGTTTGAATAGCGGAGGAAACAATGAGCAGTTCTTC. Protein product: CASSLNSGGNNEQFF. The chain recombines TRBV12-3 or TRBV12-4 with TRBJ2-1; perhaps TRBD2 as D (6 bases). The CDR3 is 15 amino acids. Trimming took off 3 bases at V and 5 bases at J, with 14 bases between the two ends.